These T cell receptor beta chains were read from a single sample in a study of cytomegalovirus exposure and HLA in healthy donors. Sequenced by immunoSEQ multiplex PCR; TCRdb stores in-frame clones only, minus some. The data show around 130,000 clones, 84% seen once. Sample: PBMCs. Receptor source: a woman under 30 in good health and CMV-seropositive. Each CDR3 is given with its conserved first and last residue. D genes are given only for firm matches. Size tells how often a clone was seen (once, few, many) or the class of an expanded clone, and some rows leave it out.

j_gene: TRBJ1-6; abundance: few; v_gene: TRBV7-9; d_gene: TRBD1; CDR3aa: CASSSPGQNNSPLHF; CDR3nt: TGTGCCAGCAGCTCGCCGGGACAGAATAATTCACCCCTCCACTTT
j_gene: TRBJ1-1; abundance: .; v_gene: TRBV5-1; d_gene: .; CDR3aa: CASSLGADTEAFF; CDR3nt: TGCGCCAGCAGCTTGGGGGCGGACACTGAAGCCTTCTTT
j_gene: TRBJ1-4; abundance: .; v_gene: TRBV18; d_gene: TRBD1; CDR3aa: CASSPGQDPTPKLFF; CDR3nt: TGTGCCAGCTCTCCCGGACAGGACCCTACCCCAAAACTGTTTTTT
j_gene: TRBJ1-4; abundance: .; v_gene: TRBV11-2; d_gene: .; CDR3aa: CASSLGVSVEGLNEKLFF; CDR3nt: TGTGCCAGCAGCTTAGGAGTGTCGGTGGAGGGACTTAATGAAAAACTGTTTTTT
j_gene: TRBJ2-7; abundance: .; v_gene: TRBV7-9; d_gene: .; CDR3aa: CAVVGGYEQYF; CDR3nt: TGTGCCGTCGTGGGCGGGTACGAGCAGTACTTC
j_gene: TRBJ1-2; abundance: .; v_gene: TRBV5-1; d_gene: .; CDR3aa: CASSSDGQSYYGYTF; CDR3nt: TGCGCCAGCAGCTCGGACGGACAGTCCTATTATGGCTACACCTTC
j_gene: TRBJ2-1; abundance: .; v_gene: TRBV29-1; d_gene: .; CDR3aa: CSAVGGEQFF; CDR3nt: TGCAGCGCCGTGGGGGGTGAGCAGTTCTTC
j_gene: TRBJ2-7; abundance: .; v_gene: TRBV29-1; d_gene: .; CDR3aa: CSVLDGVHEQYF; CDR3nt: TGCAGCGTGTTGGACGGGGTCCACGAGCAGTACTTC
j_gene: TRBJ2-3; abundance: .; v_gene: TRBV2; d_gene: .; CDR3aa: CASSSQGNTDTQYF; CDR3nt: TGTGCCAGCAGCTCCCAGGGGAACACAGATACGCAGTATTTT
j_gene: TRBJ2-1; abundance: .; v_gene: TRBV13; d_gene: .; CDR3aa: CASSLREPDEQFF; CDR3nt: TGTGCCAGCAGCTTACGAGAGCCGGATGAGCAGTTCTTC
j_gene: TRBJ1-2; abundance: .; v_gene: TRBV6-1; d_gene: .; CDR3aa: CASSPQSPGGYTF; CDR3nt: TGTGCCAGCAGCCCGCAGTCCCCGGGGGGCTACACCTTC
j_gene: TRBJ2-6; abundance: .; v_gene: TRBV27; d_gene: TRBD2; CDR3aa: CASSLSWTRVTSGANVLTF; CDR3nt: TGTGCCAGCAGTTTATCATGGACTAGGGTTACGTCGGGGGCCAACGTCCTGACTTTC
j_gene: TRBJ2-7; abundance: .; v_gene: TRBV6-5; d_gene: TRBD2; CDR3aa: CASTERGGFEQYF; CDR3nt: TGTGCCAGCACGGAGCGGGGGGGCTTTGAGCAGTACTTC
j_gene: TRBJ2-7; abundance: .; v_gene: TRBV6-1; d_gene: TRBD2; CDR3aa: CASSPLAGGPGEQYF; CDR3nt: TGTGCCAGCAGTCCACTAGCGGGGGGGCCGGGGGAGCAGTACTTC
j_gene: TRBJ2-1; abundance: .; v_gene: TRBV9; d_gene: TRBD2; CDR3aa: CASSLWTSGVRNEQFF; CDR3nt: TGTGCCAGCAGCCTCTGGACTAGCGGGGTGAGAAATGAGCAGTTCTTC
j_gene: TRBJ1-5; abundance: .; v_gene: TRBV6-5; d_gene: TRBD1; CDR3aa: CASSLTGFSNQPQHF; CDR3nt: TGTGCCAGCAGCCTGACAGGGTTTAGCAATCAGCCCCAGCATTTT
j_gene: TRBJ1-1; abundance: .; v_gene: TRBV6-6; d_gene: .; CDR3aa: CASKRGGMNTEAFF; CDR3nt: TGTGCCAGCAAAAGGGGTGGGATGAACACTGAAGCTTTCTTT
j_gene: TRBJ1-3; abundance: .; v_gene: TRBV10-1; d_gene: .; CDR3aa: CASSQRRSGNTIYF; CDR3nt: TGCGCCAGCAGTCAAAGGAGGTCTGGAAACACCATATATTTT
j_gene: TRBJ2-3; abundance: .; v_gene: TRBV2; d_gene: .; CDR3aa: CASSVGPTGTDTQYF; CDR3nt: TGTGCCAGCAGTGTGGGGCCCACCGGCACAGATACGCAGTATTTT
j_gene: TRBJ2-3; abundance: .; v_gene: TRBV7-9; d_gene: .; CDR3aa: CASTSTDTQYF; CDR3nt: TGTGCCAGCACCTCCACAGATACGCAGTATTTT
j_gene: TRBJ2-1; abundance: .; v_gene: TRBV2; d_gene: .; CDR3aa: CASMDKDDNEQFF; CDR3nt: TGTGCCAGCATGGACAAGGATGACAATGAGCAGTTCTTC
j_gene: TRBJ1-2; abundance: .; v_gene: TRBV28; d_gene: .; CDR3aa: CASSLRQGYGYTF; CDR3nt: TGTGCCAGCAGTTTGAGGCAGGGTTACGGCTACACCTTC
j_gene: TRBJ2-6; abundance: .; v_gene: TRBV9; d_gene: TRBD2; CDR3aa: CASSVAKEGRVSGANVLTF; CDR3nt: TGTGCCAGCAGCGTAGCTAAGGAGGGGAGGGTCTCTGGGGCCAACGTCCTGACTTTC
j_gene: TRBJ2-5; abundance: once; v_gene: TRBV7-3; d_gene: TRBD2; CDR3aa: CASSPGTSGVQETQYF; CDR3nt: TGTGCCAGCAGCCCCGGGACTAGCGGGGTCCAAGAGACCCAGTACTTC
j_gene: TRBJ2-7; abundance: .; v_gene: TRBV27; d_gene: .; CDR3aa: CASRLQGPSPYEQYF; CDR3nt: TGTGCCAGCAGGCTGCAGGGGCCCTCTCCCTACGAGCAGTACTTC
j_gene: TRBJ1-2; abundance: .; v_gene: TRBV2; d_gene: .; CDR3aa: CASSEPGVRYGYTF; CDR3nt: TGTGCCAGCAGTGAGCCAGGGGTCCGCTATGGCTACACCTTC
j_gene: TRBJ1-3; abundance: .; v_gene: TRBV5-6; d_gene: .; CDR3aa: CASSLAGLGLSGNTIYF; CDR3nt: TGTGCCAGCAGCTTGGCCGGTCTGGGCCTCTCTGGAAACACCATATATTTT
j_gene: TRBJ2-2; abundance: .; v_gene: TRBV7-9; d_gene: TRBD2; CDR3aa: CARPDAAGGRYTGELFF; CDR3nt: TGTGCCAGACCGGACGCGGCGGGGGGGCGTTACACCGGGGAGCTGTTTTTT
j_gene: TRBJ1-3; abundance: few; v_gene: TRBV6-1; d_gene: .; CDR3aa: CATGGITSGNTIYF; CDR3nt: TGTGCCACCGGGGGGATAACCTCTGGAAACACCATATATTTT
j_gene: TRBJ1-3; abundance: .; v_gene: TRBV30; d_gene: .; CDR3aa: CAWSRGAPSSGNTIYF; CDR3nt: TGTGCCTGGAGTCGAGGTGCGCCGAGCTCTGGAAACACCATATATTTT
j_gene: TRBJ1-1; abundance: .; v_gene: TRBV11-2; d_gene: .; CDR3aa: CASSLTGLTEAFF; CDR3nt: TGTGCCAGTAGCTTAACTGGGCTCACTGAAGCTTTCTTT
j_gene: TRBJ1-2; abundance: .; v_gene: TRBV27; d_gene: .; CDR3aa: CASSRQGINYGYTF; CDR3nt: TGTGCCAGCAGTCGCCAGGGGATTAACTATGGCTACACCTTC
j_gene: TRBJ2-5; abundance: .; v_gene: TRBV29-1; d_gene: .; CDR3aa: CSGTEETQYF; CDR3nt: TGCAGCGGGACAGAAGAGACCCAGTACTTC
j_gene: TRBJ1-4; abundance: .; v_gene: TRBV28; d_gene: .; CDR3aa: CASSRRQGEKLFF; CDR3nt: TGTGCCAGCAGTAGGCGGCAGGGGGAAAAACTGTTTTTT
j_gene: TRBJ1-5; abundance: .; v_gene: TRBV6-1; d_gene: .; CDR3aa: CASNKDPSGQPQHF; CDR3nt: TGTGCCAGCAATAAGGACCCATCGGGGCAGCCCCAGCATTTT